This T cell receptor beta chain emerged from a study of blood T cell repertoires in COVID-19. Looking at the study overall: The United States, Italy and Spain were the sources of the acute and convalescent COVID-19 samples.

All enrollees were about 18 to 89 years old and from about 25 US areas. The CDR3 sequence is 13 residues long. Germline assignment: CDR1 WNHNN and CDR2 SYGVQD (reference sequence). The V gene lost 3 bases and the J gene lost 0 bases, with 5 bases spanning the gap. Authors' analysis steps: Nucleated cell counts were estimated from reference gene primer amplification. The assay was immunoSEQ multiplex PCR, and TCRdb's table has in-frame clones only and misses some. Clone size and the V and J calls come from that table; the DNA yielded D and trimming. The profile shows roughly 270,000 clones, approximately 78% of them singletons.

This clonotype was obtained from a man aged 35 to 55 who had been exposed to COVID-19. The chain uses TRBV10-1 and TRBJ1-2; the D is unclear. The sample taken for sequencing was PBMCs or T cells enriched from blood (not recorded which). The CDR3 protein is CASSDSSNYGYTF. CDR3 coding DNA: TGCGCCAGCAGTGATAGCTCTAACTATGGCTACACCTTC.